The next 10 T cell receptor beta chains were all read from a single sample in a study of immune evolution from preneoplasia to lung adenocarcinoma. Libraries were prepared by immunoSEQ multiplex PCR; TCRdb keeps only in-frame clonotypes and omits some of them. The sample carries 6,200 or so clones, 60% to 80% recorded once. The specimen was FFPE minimally invasive lung adenocarcinoma tissue. These receptors came from a person aged 65-85 years with lung adenocarcinoma.

The V gene is TRBV5-1, the J gene TRBJ2-7, with a tentative D call TRBD2 (5 bases). The CDR3 runs 14 residues. The germline V and J ends were trimmed by 4 bases and 1 base, with 12 bases remaining between them. Germline CDR1 SGHRS, CDR2 YFSETQ. CDR3 DNA sequence: TGCGCCAGCAGCGGTGTTACTAGTTCCTACGAGCAGTACTTC. This sequence encodes CASSGVTSSYEQYF.

To note about this clone: A junction end diverges from the germline sequence, so it may reflect a read error. The rearrangement links TRBV5-1 to TRBJ2-5, with 10 positions matching TRBD2. CDR3 size: 16 residues. The V gene's germline CDR1 is SGHRS and CDR2 YFSETQ. CDR3 sequence reads: CASSSSGSWEKEIQYF. DNA for the CDR3: TGCGCCAGCAGTTCTAGCGGGAGCTGGGAGAAAGAGATCCAGTACTTC. Combining the CDR3 with reference TRBV5-1 and TRBJ2-5 gives the whole variable domain KAGVTQTPRYLIKTRGQQVTLSCSPISGHRSVSWYQQTPGQGLQFLFEYFSETQRNKGNFPGRFSGRQFSNSRSEMNVSTLELGDSALYLCASSSSGSWEKEIQYFGPGTRLLVL.

This clone was detected only a few times. DNA of the CDR3: TGTGCCAGTACCCCCCGAGGGATGACAGGGGGTCGACAGCCCCAGCATTTT. Translation gives CASTPRGMTGGRQPQHF. The chain recombines TRBV19 with TRBJ1-5; 9 nucleotides agree with TRBD1. Germline CDR1 LNHDA, CDR2 SQIVND (reference sequence). The CDR3 is 17 residues long. The trim removed 7 bases at V and 7 bases at J, leaving 17 bases unmatched.

The DNA for the CDR3 is TGCAGTGCTAGAGCGGGAGGGGCCCAGTACTTC. Residues: CSARAGGAQYF. J is TRBJ2-5 and V is TRBV20-1; TRBD2 aligns across 8 bases. Per the germline V gene, CDR1 is DFQATT and CDR2 is SNEGSKA (reference sequence). This CDR3 comprises 11 residues. Trimming removed 1 base from V and 9 bases from J; junction bases left unmatched: 1.

The genes are TRBV7-2 and TRBJ2-3, with D maybe TRBD2 (6 bases). This CDR3 has 14 residues. The V and J ends lost 5 bases and 4 bases respectively, with 13 bases between them. Per the germline V gene, CDR1 is SGHTA and CDR2 is FQGNSA. CDR3 nucleotides: TGTGCCAGCAGCCCCGGGAGCGGGTCAGATACGCAGTATTTT. Its translation is CASSPGSGSDTQYF.

A few counts support this clone. The chain couples TRBV28 to TRBJ2-1; TRBD2 matches at 8 bases. With 6 bases clipped from V and 6 bases from J, the junction kept 13 bases outside the gene matches. CDR1 is MDHEN and CDR2 is SYDVKM in the germline V gene. This CDR3 has 16 residues. The CDR3 here is CASSASGAGGFNEQFF. In nucleotides, the CDR3 is TGTGCCAGCAGCGCCTCGGGGGCGGGAGGCTTCAATGAGCAGTTCTTC.

This clone was seen only once. The chain employs TRBV5-5 and TRBJ2-1; 10 bases fit TRBD2. CDR3 length equals 17 residues. The germline V gene encodes CDR1 SGHKS and CDR2 YYEKEE (reference sequence). The V gene end was trimmed by 7 bases and the J gene end by 0 bases; junction bases not matched to a gene: 10. The CDR3: CASRTSGVTSSYNEQFF. DNA for the CDR3: TGTGCCAGCCGAACTAGCGGGGTTACAAGCTCCTACAATGAGCAGTTCTTC.

Regarding this clone: Other DNA sequences of this sample code for an identical CDR3. The chain uses TRBV18 and TRBJ1-1; D possibly corresponds to TRBD1 (5 bases). Trimming cost V 4 bases and J 0 bases, with 9 bases left between them. This CDR3 spans 14 amino acids. The V gene's germline CDR1 is KGHSH and CDR2 LQKENI. CDR3 sequence reads: CASSLGTVNTEAFF. The CDR3 nucleotides are TGTGCCAGCTCACTAGGGACGGTGAACACTGAAGCTTTCTTT. The full variable domain, rest sourced from reference TRBV18 and TRBJ1-1, is NAGVMQNPRHLVRRRGQEARLRCSPMKGHSHVYWYRQLPEEGLKFMVYLQKENIIDESGMPKERFSAEFPKEGPSILRIQQVVRGDSAAYFCASSLGTVNTEAFFGQGTRLTVV.

The chain recombines TRBV7-2 with TRBJ2-1; no clear D gene. The CDR3 is 13 amino acids. The germline V gene has CDR1 SGHTA and CDR2 FQGNSA. Trimming cost V 2 bases and J 0 bases, with 2 bases left between them. The CDR3 reads CASSLNSYNEQFF. The CDR3 bases are TGTGCCAGCAGCTTAAACTCCTACAATGAGCAGTTCTTC.

This clone was detected only once. The V call is TRBV27, the J call TRBJ1-2; possibly TRBD1 for D (6 bases). From germline, CDR1 is MNHEY and CDR2 SMNVEV (reference sequence). Trimming removed 7 bases at V and 5 bases at J, with 17 bases between. There are 14 residues in the CDR3. The CDR3, as DNA: TGTGCCAGCACACCTTCCTACAGGGATTATGGCTACACCTTC. This encodes CASTPSYRDYGYTF.